This entry concerns a single T cell receptor beta chain. The germline V gene encodes CDR1 LGHDT and CDR2 YNNKEL (reference sequence). The CDR3 sequence is 14 residues long. Trimming left V 0 bases short and J 4 bases short, with 9 bases between. Unique molecular identifiers tagged every individual TCR cDNA molecule. One entry per CDR3 protein results from TCRdb running MiXCR on the 5' RACE reads. This sample has 45,000 to 65,000 distinct CDR3 sequences, with 7.4% found just once. This sample stems from a study of spatial heterogeneity in lung cancer. Overall study: The donor group consisted of over 55 patients who had untreated, early-stage non-small cell lung cancer.

Regarding time point: blood at routine non-recurrence follow-up after resection. TCRs were sequenced from unsorted whole RNA of tumor, nontumor lung or PBMC. This chain uses TRBV3-1 with TRBJ1-1; D is ambiguous. The origin of this receptor is a female donor with early-stage non-small cell lung cancer. The starting material was PBMCs, obtained at follow-up. CDR3 sequence: CASSQDTWGTEAFF. CDR3 in DNA: TGTGCCAGCAGCCAAGATACATGGGGCACTGAAGCTTTCTTT.